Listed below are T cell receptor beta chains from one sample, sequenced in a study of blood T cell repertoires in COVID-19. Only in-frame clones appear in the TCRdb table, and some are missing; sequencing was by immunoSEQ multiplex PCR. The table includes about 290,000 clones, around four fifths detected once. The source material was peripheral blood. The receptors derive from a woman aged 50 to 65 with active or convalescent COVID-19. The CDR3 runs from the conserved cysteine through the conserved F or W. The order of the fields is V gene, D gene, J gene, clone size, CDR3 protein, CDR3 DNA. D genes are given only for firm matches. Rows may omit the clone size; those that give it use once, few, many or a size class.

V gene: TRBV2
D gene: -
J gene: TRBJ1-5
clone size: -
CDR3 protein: CASGGDVWGDSNQPQHF
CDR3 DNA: TGTGCCAGCGGGGGTGACGTCTGGGGGGATAGCAATCAGCCCCAGCATTTT

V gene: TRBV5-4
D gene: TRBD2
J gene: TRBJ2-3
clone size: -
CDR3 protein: CASGEVSGSADTQYF
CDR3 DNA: TGTGCGTCGGGGGAGGTTAGCGGGAGCGCAGATACGCAGTATTTT

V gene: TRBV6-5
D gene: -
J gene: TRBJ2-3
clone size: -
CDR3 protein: CASRAGTSDTQYF
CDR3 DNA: TGTGCCAGCAGGGCCGGGACTTCAGATACGCAGTATTTT

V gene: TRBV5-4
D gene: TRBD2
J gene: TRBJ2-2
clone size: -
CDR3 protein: CASSGGLGLTAGELFF
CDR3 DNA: TGTGCCAGCAGCGGAGGACTAGGATTAACGGCCGGGGAGCTGTTTTTT

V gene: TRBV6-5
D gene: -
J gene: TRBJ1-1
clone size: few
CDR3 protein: CASSSVALNTEAFF
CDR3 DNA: TGTGCCAGCAGCTCCGTCGCCCTAAACACTGAAGCTTTCTTT

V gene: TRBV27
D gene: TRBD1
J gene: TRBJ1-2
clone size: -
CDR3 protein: CASRTGGNYGYTF
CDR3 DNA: TGTGCCAGCAGGACAGGGGGCAACTATGGCTACACCTTC

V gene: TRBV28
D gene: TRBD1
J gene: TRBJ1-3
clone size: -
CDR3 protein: CASSDRVDGNTIYF
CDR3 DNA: TGTGCCAGCAGTGACAGGGTAGATGGAAACACCATATATTTT

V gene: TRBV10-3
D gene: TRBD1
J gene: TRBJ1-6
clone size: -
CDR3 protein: CAIRDRGLDSPLHF
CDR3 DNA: TGTGCCATCAGGGACAGGGGGCTCGATTCACCCCTCCACTTT

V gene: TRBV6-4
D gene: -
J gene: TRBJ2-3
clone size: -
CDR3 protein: CASSGTGTDTQYF
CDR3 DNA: TGTGCCAGCAGTGGGACGGGGACAGATACGCAGTATTTT

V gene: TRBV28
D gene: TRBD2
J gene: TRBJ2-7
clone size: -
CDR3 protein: CASSFRREYDEQYF
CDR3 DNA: TGTGCCAGCAGTTTTAGGCGGGAGTACGACGAGCAGTACTTC

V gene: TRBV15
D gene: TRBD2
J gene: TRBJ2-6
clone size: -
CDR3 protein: CATSAWPLLADGANVLTF
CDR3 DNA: TGTGCCACCAGCGCCTGGCCCTTACTAGCGGACGGGGCCAACGTCCTGACTTTC

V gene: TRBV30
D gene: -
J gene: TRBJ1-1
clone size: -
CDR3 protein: CAWRSSNTEAFF
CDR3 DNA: TGTGCCTGGAGGTCCAGTAACACTGAAGCTTTCTTT

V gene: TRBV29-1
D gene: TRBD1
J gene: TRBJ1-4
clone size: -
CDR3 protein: CSANRGLKEKLFF
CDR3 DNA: TGCAGCGCTAACAGGGGGCTTAAAGAAAAACTGTTTTTT

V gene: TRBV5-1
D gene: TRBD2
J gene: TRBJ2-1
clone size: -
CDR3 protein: CASSPRAGEGDNEQFF
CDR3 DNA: TGCGCCAGCAGCCCGAGAGCGGGAGAGGGGGACAATGAGCAGTTCTTC